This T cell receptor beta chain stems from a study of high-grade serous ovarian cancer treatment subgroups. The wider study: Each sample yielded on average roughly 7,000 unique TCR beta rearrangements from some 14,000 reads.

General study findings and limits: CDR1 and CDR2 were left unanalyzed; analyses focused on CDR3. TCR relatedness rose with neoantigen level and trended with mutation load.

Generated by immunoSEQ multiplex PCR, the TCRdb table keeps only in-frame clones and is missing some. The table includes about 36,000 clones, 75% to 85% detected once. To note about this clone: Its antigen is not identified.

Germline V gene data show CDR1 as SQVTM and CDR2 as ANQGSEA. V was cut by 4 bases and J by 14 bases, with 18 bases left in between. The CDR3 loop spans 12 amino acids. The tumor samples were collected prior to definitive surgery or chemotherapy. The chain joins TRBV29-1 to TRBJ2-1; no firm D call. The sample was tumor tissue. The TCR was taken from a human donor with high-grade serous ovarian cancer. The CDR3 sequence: CSVVVALGLKFF. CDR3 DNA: TGCAGCGTTGTCGTTGCCCTCGGGCTAAAGTTCTTC.